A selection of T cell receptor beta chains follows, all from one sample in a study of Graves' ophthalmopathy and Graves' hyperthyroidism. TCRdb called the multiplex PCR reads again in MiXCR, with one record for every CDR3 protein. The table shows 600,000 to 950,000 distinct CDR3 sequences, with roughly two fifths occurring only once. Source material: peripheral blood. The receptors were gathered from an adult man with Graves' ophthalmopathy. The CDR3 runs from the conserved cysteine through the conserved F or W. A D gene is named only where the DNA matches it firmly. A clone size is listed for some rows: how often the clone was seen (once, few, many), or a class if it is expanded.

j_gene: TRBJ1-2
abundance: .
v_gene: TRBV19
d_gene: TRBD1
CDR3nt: TGTGCCAGTAGTTTCGCCGGGACAGGGAGTTCAACGGATGGCTACACCTTC
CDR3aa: CASSFAGTGSSTDGYTF

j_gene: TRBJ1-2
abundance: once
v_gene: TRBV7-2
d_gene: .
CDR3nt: TGTGCCAGCAGCTTAGCGGCCAGGGGCTATGGCTACACCTTC
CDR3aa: CASSLAARGYGYTF

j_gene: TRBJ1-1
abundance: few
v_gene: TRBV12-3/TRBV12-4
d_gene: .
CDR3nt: TGTGCCAGCAGTTCCAGAGGTAGGAACACTGAAGCTTTCTTT
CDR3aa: CASSSRGRNTEAFF

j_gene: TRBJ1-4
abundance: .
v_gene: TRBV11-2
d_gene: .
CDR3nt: TGTGCCAGCAGCTTAGAGGCGGGCAGACAGAAGAAACTGTTTTTT
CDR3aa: CASSLEAGRQKKLFF

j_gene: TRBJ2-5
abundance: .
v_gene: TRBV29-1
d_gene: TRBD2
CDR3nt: TGCAGCGTTGCTCCGGGACTAGTACTACTCTTC
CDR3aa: CSVAPGLVLLF

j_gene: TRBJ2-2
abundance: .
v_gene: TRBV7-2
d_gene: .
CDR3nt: TGTGCCAGCAGCTTAGATGCAGGGGGGTTCGGGGAGCTGTGTTTT
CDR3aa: CASSLDAGGFGELCF

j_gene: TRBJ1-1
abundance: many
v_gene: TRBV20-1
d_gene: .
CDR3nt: TGCAGTGTCTGGAAAACGAACACTGAAGCTTTCTTT
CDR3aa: CSVWKTNTEAFF

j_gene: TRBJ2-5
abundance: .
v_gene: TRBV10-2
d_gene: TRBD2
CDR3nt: TGCGCCAGCAGTGAGCCGGGACTAGCACTGTACTTC
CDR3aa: CASSEPGLALYF

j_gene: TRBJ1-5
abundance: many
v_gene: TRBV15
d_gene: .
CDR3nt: TGTGCCACCAGCAGTTCGACGCGAGGTTACAATCAGCCCCAGCATTTT
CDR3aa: CATSSSTRGYNQPQHF

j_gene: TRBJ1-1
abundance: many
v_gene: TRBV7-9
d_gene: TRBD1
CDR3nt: TGTGCCAGCAGCCCGTCCGTCAGGGGGCGCGGCACTGAAGCTTTCTTT
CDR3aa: CASSPSVRGRGTEAFF

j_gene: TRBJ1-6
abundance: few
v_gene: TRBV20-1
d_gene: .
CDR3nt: TGCAGTGCTAGAGATCCTTCACCCCTCCACTTT
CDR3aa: CSARDPSPLHF

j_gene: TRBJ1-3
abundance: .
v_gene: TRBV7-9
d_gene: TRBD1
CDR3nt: TGTGCCAGCAGCCTGACAGGGGGAACTGGAAACACCATATATTTT
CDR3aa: CASSLTGGTGNTIYF

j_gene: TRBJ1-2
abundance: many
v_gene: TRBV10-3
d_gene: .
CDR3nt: TGTGCCATCGCCCCGTTGTCCGCTGCTAACTATGGCTACACCTTC
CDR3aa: CAIAPLSAANYGYTF

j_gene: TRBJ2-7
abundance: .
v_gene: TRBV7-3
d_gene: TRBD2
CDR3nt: TGTGCCAGCAGCTTAATCCGCCGTGCGACTAGCCTCGAGCAGTACTTC
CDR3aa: CASSLIRRATSLEQYF

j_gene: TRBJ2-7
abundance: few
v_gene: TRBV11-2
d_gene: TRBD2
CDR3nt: TGTGCCAGCAGCCAAGGAATAGCGGGAGGCTACGAGCAGTACTTC
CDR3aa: CASSQGIAGGYEQYF

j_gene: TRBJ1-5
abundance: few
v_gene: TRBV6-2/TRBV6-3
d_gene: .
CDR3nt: TGTGCCAGCAGTACACAGGGTGCGGGCAATCAGCCCCAGCATTTT
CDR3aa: CASSTQGAGNQPQHF

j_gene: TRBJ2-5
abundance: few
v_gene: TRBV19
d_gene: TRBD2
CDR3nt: TGTGCCAGTAGAACTAGCGGGAGATCAGAGACCCAGTACTTC
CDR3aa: CASRTSGRSETQYF

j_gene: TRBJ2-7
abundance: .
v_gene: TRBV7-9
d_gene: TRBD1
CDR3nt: TGTGCCAGCAGCTTAGGGGACAGCCTTTCCTACGAGCAGTACTTC
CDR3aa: CASSLGDSLSYEQYF

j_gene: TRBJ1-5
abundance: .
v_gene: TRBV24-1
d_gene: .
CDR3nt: TGTGCCAGCATTGCGGGCTCGGCCAATCAGCCCCAGCATTTT
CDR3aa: CASIAGSANQPQHF

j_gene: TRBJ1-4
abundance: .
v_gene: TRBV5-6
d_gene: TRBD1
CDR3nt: TGTGCCAGCAGCCCCGGACAGGGGGCGGAGGAAAAACTGTTTTTT
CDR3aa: CASSPGQGAEEKLFF

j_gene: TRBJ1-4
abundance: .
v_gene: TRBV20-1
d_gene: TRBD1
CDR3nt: TGCAGTGCTAGAATCTCCGGGCAGGGGGATGAAAAACTGTTTTTT
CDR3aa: CSARISGQGDEKLFF

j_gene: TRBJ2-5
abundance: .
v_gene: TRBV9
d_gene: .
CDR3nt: TGTGCCAGCAGCCAAGATTCCCATCAGTACTTC
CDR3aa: CASSQDSHQYF

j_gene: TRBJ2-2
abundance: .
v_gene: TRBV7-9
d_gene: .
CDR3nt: TGTGCCAGCAGCTCGAGCGTCGGGGCCGATACCGGGGAGCTGTTTTTT
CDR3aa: CASSSSVGADTGELFF

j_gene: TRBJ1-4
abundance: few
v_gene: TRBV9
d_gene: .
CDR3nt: TGTGCCAGCAGCGCATGGGAGGGGGTGGGGGAAAAACTGTTTTTT
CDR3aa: CASSAWEGVGEKLFF

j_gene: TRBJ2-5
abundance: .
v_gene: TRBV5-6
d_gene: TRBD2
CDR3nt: TGTGCCAGCAGCTCTTCCTTCCGGACTAGCGGGACTGGGACCCAGTACTTC
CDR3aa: CASSSSFRTSGTGTQYF

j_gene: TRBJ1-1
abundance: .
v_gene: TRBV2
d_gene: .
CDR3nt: TGTGCCAGCAGCCCCCGGGCAACAAACACTGAAGCTTTCTTT
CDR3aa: CASSPRATNTEAFF

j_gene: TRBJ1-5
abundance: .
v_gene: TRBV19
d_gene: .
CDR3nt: TGTGCCAGTTCAGGGATTAGCAGGGGGCCCCAGCATTTT
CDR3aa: CASSGISRGPQHF

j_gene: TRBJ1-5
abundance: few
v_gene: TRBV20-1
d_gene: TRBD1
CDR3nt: TGCAGTGCTAGCACCCAACAGGGGGGAGTCAATCAGCCCCAGCATTTT
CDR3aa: CSASTQQGGVNQPQHF

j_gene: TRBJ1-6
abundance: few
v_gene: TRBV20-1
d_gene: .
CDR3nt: TGCAGTGCTAGACCCCCCCAAACCACGGCTTCACCCCTCCACTTT
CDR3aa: CSARPPQTTASPLHF

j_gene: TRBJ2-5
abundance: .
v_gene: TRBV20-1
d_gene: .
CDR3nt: TGCAGTGCTAGTAACAGGGAAATCCAAGAGACCCAGTACTTC
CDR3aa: CSASNREIQETQYF

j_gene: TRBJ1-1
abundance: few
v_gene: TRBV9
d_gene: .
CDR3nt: TGCGCCAGCAGCCAAGCAGGGTGGGCGCGAGTTAATGAAGCTTTCTTT
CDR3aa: CASSQAGWARVNEAFF

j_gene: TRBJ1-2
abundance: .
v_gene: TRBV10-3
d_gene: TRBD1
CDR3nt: TGTGCCATCAGTGTCGGGACAGGGGGCAGCTATGGCTACACCTTC
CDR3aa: CAISVGTGGSYGYTF

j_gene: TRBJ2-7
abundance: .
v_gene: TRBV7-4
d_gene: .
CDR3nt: TGTGCCAGCAGCCAAGATCTAGTCAACTTTCCCTACGAGCAGTACTTC
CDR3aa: CASSQDLVNFPYEQYF

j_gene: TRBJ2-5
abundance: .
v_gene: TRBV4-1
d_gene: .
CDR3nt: TGCGCCAGCAGCCAGGAACCGGGGAACCGGGAGACCCAGTACTTC
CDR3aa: CASSQEPGNRETQYF

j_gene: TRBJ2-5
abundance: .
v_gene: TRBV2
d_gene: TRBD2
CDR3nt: TGTGCCAGCAGTGATGGGCTAGCGGGGGGGCTTGAGACCCAGTACTTC
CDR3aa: CASSDGLAGGLETQYF

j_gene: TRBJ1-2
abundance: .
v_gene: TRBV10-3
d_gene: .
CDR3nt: TGTGCTAGCAGTTACTCGGTAGCGGCAGGGTATCGAATCGTAGGAGGCTACACCTTC
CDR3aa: CASSYSVAAGYRIVGGYTF

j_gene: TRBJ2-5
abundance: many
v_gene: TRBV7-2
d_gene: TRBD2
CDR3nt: TGTGCCAGCAGCTCTAGCGGTACCTCAAGATTGGCCCAGTACTTC
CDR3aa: CASSSSGTSRLAQYF

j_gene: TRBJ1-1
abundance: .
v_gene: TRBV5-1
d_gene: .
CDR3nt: TGCGCCAGCAGCCGCAGTTATCTAGGTGAAGCTTTCTTT
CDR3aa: CASSRSYLGEAFF

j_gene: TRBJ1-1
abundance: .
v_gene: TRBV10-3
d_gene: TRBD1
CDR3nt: TGTGCCACCAGGGGACAGGCTGCCACTGAAGCTTTCTTT
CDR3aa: CATRGQAATEAFF

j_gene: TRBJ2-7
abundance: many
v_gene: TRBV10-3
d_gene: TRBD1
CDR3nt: TGTGCCATCAGTTGGGACAGGGACCACGAGCAGTACTTC
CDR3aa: CAISWDRDHEQYF

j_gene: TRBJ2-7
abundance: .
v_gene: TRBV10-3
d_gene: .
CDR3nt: TGTGCCATCAGTGACCTCCCGATGCCGAGCTCCTACGAGCAGTACTTC
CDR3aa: CAISDLPMPSSYEQYF

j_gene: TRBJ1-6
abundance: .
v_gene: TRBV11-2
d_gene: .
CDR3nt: TGTGCCAGCAGCTTAGTACCGGTGGGCAACTATAATTCACCCCTCCACTTT
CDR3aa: CASSLVPVGNYNSPLHF

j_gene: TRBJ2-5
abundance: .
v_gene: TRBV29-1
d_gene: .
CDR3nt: TGCAGCGTTGAGAGTAGAGGAGAGACCCAGTACTTC
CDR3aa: CSVESRGETQYF

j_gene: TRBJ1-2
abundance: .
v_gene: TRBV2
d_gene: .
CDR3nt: TGTGCCAGCATTACAGGGTTTGACTATGGCTACACCTTC
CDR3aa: CASITGFDYGYTF

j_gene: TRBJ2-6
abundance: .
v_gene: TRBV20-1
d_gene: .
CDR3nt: TGCAGTGCTAGCTACCGGGACGGAAATTCTGGGGCCAACGTCCTGACTTTC
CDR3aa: CSASYRDGNSGANVLTF

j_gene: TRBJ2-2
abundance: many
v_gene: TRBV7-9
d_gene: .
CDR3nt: TGTGCCAGCTCCAGGACGGAGAACACCGGGGAGCTGTTTTTT
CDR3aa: CASSRTENTGELFF

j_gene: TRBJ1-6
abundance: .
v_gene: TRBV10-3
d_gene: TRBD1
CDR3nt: TGTGCCATCCTAGGGACAGGGGCCTCACCCCTCCACTTT
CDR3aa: CAILGTGASPLHF

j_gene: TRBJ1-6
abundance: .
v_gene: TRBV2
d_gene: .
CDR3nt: TGTGCCAGCAGTAGGGGGGGTAATTCACCCCTCCACTTT
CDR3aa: CASSRGGNSPLHF

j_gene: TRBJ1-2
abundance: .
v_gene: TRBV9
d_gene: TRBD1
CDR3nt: TGTGCCAGCAGCGTAACCTACGACAGGGAGTTGTTCAATGGCCACACCTTC
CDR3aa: CASSVTYDRELFNGHTF

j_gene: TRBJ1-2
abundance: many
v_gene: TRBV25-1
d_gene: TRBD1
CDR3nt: TGTGCCAGCAGTGGGCCGGGACAGGGGTTGGGAAACTATGGCTACACCTTC
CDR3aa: CASSGPGQGLGNYGYTF

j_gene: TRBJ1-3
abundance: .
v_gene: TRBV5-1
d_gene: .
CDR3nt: TGCGCCAGCAGCTTCGGCTTCTCGACAGGCAAGAACACCATATATTTT
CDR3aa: CASSFGFSTGKNTIYF

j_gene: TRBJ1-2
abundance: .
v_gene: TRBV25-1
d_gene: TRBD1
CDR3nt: TGTGCCTGGAGTAGGGACAGGGGAGTAGGCTACACCTTC
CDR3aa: CAWSRDRGVGYTF

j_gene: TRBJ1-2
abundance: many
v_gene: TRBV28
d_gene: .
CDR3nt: TGTGCCAGCAGTTTGGGGACGCATGGCTACACCTTC
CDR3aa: CASSLGTHGYTF